The text below deals with one TCR beta chain. Its cognate antigen is unknown. This specimen comes from a study of cytomegalovirus exposure and HLA in healthy donors. Overall study results and limits: There were 150 to 200 TCR beta chains listed as cytomegalovirus-associated. Previous analysis showed most TCR beta V segments were productive about 90% or about 30% of the time.

The PCR was carried out with 60 Vbeta primers and 13 Jbeta primers. Assay: immunoSEQ multiplex PCR; the TCRdb copy retains only in-frame clones and omits some. The table lists 80,000 to 100,000 clones, 60% to 75% of them singletons. The TCR was taken from a female donor in good health and CMV-seronegative. The sample comprised PBMCs.

The CDR3 nucleotides read TGTGCCACCAGCAGAGATTTCGGGACAGGGAGGGATGGCTACACCTTC. This sequence encodes CATSRDFGTGRDGYTF. The chain couples TRBV15 to TRBJ1-2, with 9 bases identical to TRBD1. Germline values: CDR1 LNHNV, CDR2 YYDKDF (reference sequence). The CDR3 loop spans 16 amino acids. V shed 0 bases, J shed 6 bases, and the junction held 8 bases outside the gene matches.